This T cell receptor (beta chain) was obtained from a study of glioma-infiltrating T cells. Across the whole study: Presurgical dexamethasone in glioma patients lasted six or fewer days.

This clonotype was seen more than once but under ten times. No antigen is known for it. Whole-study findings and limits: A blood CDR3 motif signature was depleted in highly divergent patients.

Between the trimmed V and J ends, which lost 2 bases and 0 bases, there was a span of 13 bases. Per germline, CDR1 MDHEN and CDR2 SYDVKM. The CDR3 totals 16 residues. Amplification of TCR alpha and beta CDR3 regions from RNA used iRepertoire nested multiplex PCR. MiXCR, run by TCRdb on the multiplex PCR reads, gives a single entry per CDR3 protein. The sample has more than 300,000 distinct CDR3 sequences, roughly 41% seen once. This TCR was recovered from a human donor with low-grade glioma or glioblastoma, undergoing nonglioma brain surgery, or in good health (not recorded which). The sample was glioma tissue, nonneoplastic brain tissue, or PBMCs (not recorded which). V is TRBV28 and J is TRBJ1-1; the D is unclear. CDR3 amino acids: CASSLPPAVMNTEAFF. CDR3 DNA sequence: TGTGCCAGCAGTTTACCCCCGGCGGTCATGAACACTGAAGCTTTCTTT.